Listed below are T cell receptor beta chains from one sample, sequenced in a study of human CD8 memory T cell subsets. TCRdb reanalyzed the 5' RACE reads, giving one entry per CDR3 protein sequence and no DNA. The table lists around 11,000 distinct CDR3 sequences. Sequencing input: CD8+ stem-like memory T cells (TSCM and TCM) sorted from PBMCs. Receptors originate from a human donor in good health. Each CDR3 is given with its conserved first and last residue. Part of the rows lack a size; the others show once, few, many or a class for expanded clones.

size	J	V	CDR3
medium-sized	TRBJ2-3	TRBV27	CASQFGEVGTDTQYF
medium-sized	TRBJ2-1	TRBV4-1	CASSHHSGNNEQFF
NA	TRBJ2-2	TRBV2	CASSDPTLALGELFF
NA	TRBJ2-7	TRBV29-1	CSGISGESYEQYF
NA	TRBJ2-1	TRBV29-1	CSAREGRGNEQFF
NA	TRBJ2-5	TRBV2	CASSVSMTADTQYF
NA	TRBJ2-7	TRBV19	CASSKTGASGSYEQYF
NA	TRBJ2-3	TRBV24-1	CATSDSSWDTQYF
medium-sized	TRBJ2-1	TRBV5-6	CASSLWASSYNEQFF
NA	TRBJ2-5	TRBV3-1	CASSQEDGFQETQYF
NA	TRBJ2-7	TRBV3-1	CASSLSLASGDSYEQYF
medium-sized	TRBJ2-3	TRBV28	CASSLAAPLAGADTQYF
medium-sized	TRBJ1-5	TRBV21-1	CASSKKDREKWSNQPQHF
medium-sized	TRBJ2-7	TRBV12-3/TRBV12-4	CASSPGGDEQYF
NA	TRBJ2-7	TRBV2	CASSADGSARTSEQYF
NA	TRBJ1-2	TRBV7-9	CASSLEGPNYGYTF
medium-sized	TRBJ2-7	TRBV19	CASSIGPRYEQYF
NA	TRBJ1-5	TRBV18	CASSPDFQENQPQHF
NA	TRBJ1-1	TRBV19	CASSPRQGNTEAFF
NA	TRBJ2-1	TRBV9	CASTPGGNPYNEQFF
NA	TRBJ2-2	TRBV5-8	CASSAQGANTGELFF
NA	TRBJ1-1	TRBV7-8	CASRLGTGNTEAFF
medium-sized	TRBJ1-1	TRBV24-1	CATSYGTTEAFF
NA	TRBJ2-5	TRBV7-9	CASSSQLQETQYF
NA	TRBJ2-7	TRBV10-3	CAISDGTAYEQYF
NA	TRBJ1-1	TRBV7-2	CASSSSGWRLNPEAFF
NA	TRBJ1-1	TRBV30	CAWSVLDDTEAFF
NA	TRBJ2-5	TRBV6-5	CASSTGGGSETQYF
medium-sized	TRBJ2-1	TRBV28	CASSYYNEQFF
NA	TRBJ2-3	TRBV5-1	CASSLDRSSTDTQYF
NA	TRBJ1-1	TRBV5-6	CASSLGWQTEAFF
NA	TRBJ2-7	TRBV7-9	CASSQQVPEQYF
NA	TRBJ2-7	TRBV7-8	CASSLAEVGGNSYEQYF